This T cell receptor (beta chain) was recorded in a study of T cell responses to AZD1222 COVID-19 vaccine. Study-wide background: Doses given second, at about 4 or about 12 weeks, were pooled. Points from the study as a whole: Just six AZD1222 recipients were seropositive at baseline. Donors in the cohort were predominantly white British and more often female, and clonal diversity was possibly underestimated. None of the repertoires were sampled until the peak T cell response had passed.

Turning to this clone: Its antigen remains unknown.

The germline gives CDR1 LGHDT, CDR2 YNNKEL (reference sequence). V was pared by 1 base and J by 5 bases, with 8 bases between. This CDR3 region has 13 residues. Generated by immunoSEQ multiplex PCR, the TCRdb table keeps only in-frame clones and is missing some. The data hold some 140,000 clones, with about 80% observed a single time. The rearrangement joins TRBV3-1 (or the pseudogene TRBV3-2) to TRBJ2-5; D unresolved. This TCR came from an adult in good health. Source: peripheral blood, taken on day 0 of AZD1222 vaccination. The CDR3 coding sequence is TGTGCCAGCAGCCAAGCCGGCCGGGAGACCCAGTACTTC. This encodes CASSQAGRETQYF.